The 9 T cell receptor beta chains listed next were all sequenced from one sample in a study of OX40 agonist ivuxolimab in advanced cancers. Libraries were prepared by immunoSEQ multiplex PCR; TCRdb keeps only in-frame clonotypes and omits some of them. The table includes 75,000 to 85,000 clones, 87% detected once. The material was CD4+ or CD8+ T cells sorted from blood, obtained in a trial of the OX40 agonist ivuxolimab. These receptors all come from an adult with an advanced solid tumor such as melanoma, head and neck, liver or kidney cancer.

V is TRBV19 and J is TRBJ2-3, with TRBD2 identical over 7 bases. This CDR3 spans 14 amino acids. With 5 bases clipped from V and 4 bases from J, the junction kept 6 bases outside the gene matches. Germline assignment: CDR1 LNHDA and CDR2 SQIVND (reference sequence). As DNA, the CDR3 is TGTGCCAGTAGTGAAACTAGCGCGTCAGATACGCAGTATTTT. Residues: CASSETSASDTQYF.

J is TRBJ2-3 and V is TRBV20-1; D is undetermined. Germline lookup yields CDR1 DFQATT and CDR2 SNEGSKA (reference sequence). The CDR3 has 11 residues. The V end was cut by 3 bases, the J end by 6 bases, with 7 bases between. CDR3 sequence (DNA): TGCAGTGCTAGCGTGGAGGATACGCAGTATTTT. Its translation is CSASVEDTQYF.

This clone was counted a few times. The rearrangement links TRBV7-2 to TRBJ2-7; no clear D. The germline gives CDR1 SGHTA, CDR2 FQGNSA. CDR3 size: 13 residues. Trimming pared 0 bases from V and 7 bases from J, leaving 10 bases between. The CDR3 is CASSLARSREQYF. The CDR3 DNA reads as TGTGCCAGCAGCTTAGCCAGGAGTCGTGAGCAGTACTTC.

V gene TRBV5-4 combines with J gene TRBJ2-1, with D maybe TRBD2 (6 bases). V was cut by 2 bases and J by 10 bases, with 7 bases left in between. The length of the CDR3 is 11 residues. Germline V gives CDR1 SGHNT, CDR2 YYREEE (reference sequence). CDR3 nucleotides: TGTGCCAGCAGCTTACGGGGGGAGCAGTTCTTC. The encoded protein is CASSLRGEQFF.

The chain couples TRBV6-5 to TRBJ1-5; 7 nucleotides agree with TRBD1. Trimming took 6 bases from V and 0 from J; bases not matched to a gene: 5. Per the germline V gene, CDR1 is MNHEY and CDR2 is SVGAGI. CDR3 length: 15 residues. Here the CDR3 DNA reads TGTGCCAGCAGAAAACAGGGGAATAGCAATCAGCCCCAGCATTTT. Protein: CASRKQGNSNQPQHF.

CDR3: CASSDQETQYF. The CDR3, as DNA: TGTGCCAGCAGTGACCAAGAGACCCAGTACTTC. This chain uses TRBV6-5 with TRBJ2-5; no definite D call. The CDR3 runs 11 residues. CDR1 and CDR2 from the germline V gene are MNHEY and SVGAGI. V was trimmed by 5 bases and J by 0 bases, leaving 1 base between them.

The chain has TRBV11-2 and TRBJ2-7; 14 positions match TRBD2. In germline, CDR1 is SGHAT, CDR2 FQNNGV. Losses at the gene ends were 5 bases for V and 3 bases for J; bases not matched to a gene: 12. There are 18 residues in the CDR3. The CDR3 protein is CASSPRPGLAGVGYEQYF. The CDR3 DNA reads TGTGCCAGCAGCCCCAGGCCGGGACTAGCGGGAGTAGGCTACGAGCAGTACTTC.

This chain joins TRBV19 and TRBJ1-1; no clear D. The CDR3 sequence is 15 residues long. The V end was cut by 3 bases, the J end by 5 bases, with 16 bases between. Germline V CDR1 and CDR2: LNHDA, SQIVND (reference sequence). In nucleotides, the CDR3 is TGTGCCAGTAGTATTCTTTCGGCGGGGAGGACTGAAGCTTTCTTT. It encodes CASSILSAGRTEAFF.

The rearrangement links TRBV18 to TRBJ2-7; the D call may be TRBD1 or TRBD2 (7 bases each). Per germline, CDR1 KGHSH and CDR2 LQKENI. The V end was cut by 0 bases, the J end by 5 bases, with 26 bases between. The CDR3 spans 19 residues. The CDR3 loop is CASSPPNEGALGGRNEQYF. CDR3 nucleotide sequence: TGTGCCAGCTCACCACCTAACGAGGGGGCGCTCGGCGGGAGAAACGAGCAGTACTTC.